One sample yielded the 21 T cell receptor beta chains listed below, sequenced in a study of cytomegalovirus exposure and HLA in healthy donors. PCR primers comprised 60 Vbeta and 13 Jbeta primers. Some clones are missing from TCRdb's copy, which holds only in-frame ones; the method was immunoSEQ multiplex PCR. The sample lists 110,000 or so clones; around 86% were seen once. Material: PBMCs. The receptor source for this set is a man younger than 40 in good health and CMV-seropositive.

This clone was seen just once. The gene calls are TRBV27 and TRBJ1-4; D remains unclear. V was clipped by 5 bases and J by 6 bases, with 16 bases between them. This CDR3 contains 15 residues. Germline values: CDR1 MNHEY, CDR2 SMNVEV (reference sequence). The CDR3 DNA reads TGTGCCAGCAGTGTGACCCGGGAGGTGGATGAAAAACTGTTTTTT. Protein: CASSVTREVDEKLFF.

This clone was detected once. This rearrangement joins TRBV7-3 to TRBJ1-2, with TRBD1 as a possible D gene (5 bases). Germline V gene lookup returns CDR1 SGHTA and CDR2 FQGTGA. The CDR3 is 13 amino acids. Trimming removed 5 bases from V and 8 bases from J, with 15 bases in between. CDR3 sequence (DNA): TGTGCCAGCAGCACCGCCGGGGGAAGGGGCTACACCTTC. Residues: CASSTAGGRGYTF.

CDR3 nucleotide sequence: TGCGCCAGCAGCCAGGGACTTAAAGAGACCCAGTACTTC. It is translated as CASSQGLKETQYF. The rearrangement links TRBV5-1 to TRBJ2-5, with D perhaps matching TRBD2 (6 bases). Germline CDR1 SGHRS, CDR2 YFSETQ. This CDR3 comprises 13 residues. V gave up 4 bases and J gave up 3 bases, with 10 bases separating them.

The rearrangement uses TRBV7-2 and TRBJ1-6; D is uncertain. V was pared by 1 base and J by 1 base, with 11 bases between. The CDR3 contains 17 residues. CDR1 SGHTA and CDR2 FQGNSA come from the germline V gene. DNA of the CDR3: TGTGCCAGCAGCTTAGATCTGGCGGAATCCTATAATTCACCCCTCCACTTT. Translation: CASSLDLAESYNSPLHF. Full variable domain (rest looked up from reference TRBV7-2 and TRBJ1-6): GAGVSQSPSNKVTEKGKDVELRCDPISGHTALYWYRQSLGQGLEFLIYFQGNSAPDKSGLPSDRFSAERTGGSVSTLTIQRTQQEDSAVYLCASSLDLAESYNSPLHFGNGTRLTVT.

The V and J genes are TRBV5-1 and TRBJ1-2; 8 nucleotides agree with TRBD1. The ends lost 0 bases at V and 3 bases at J; junction bases unmatched: 7. The CDR3 has 16 amino acids. From germline, CDR1 is SGHRS and CDR2 YFSETQ. CDR3 protein: CASSLGTGLVDYGYTF. For the CDR3, the DNA is TGCGCCAGCAGCTTGGGGACAGGGCTGGTGGACTATGGCTACACCTTC.

This clone was seen only a few times. This sequence joins TRBV28 and TRBJ2-7; 7 nucleotides line up with TRBD2. Looked up from germline, CDR1 is MDHEN and CDR2 is SYDVKM. The CDR3 loop spans 16 amino acids. V trimming: 3 bases; J trimming: 2 bases; junction bases outside the gene matches: 10. CDR3 nucleotides: TGTGCCAGCAGTTTCCATCTAGCGGTTCTAACCTACGAGCAGTACTTC. As protein: CASSFHLAVLTYEQYF.

CDR3 in amino acids: CSVEGVGGNTEAFF. The CDR3 bases are TGCAGCGTCGAGGGGGTTGGAGGGAACACTGAAGCTTTCTTT. The genes are TRBV29-1 and TRBJ1-1; weak D call: TRBD1 (6 bases). The V end lost 6 bases, the J end lost 1 base, and 15 bases lay between the germline ends. CDR3 length: 14 residues. The germline CDR1 and CDR2 sequences are SQVTM and ANQGSEA. Combining the CDR3 with reference TRBV29-1 and TRBJ1-1 gives the whole variable domain SAVISQKPSRDICQRGTSLTIQCQVDSQVTMMFWYRQQPGQSLTLIATANQGSEATYESGFVIDKFPISRPNLTFSTLTVSNMSPEDSSIYLCSVEGVGGNTEAFFGQGTRLTVV.

This clone was counted a few times. The sample contains more than one DNA sequence encoding this CDR3. V and J are TRBV6-1 and TRBJ1-6; D gene ambiguous. The germline gives CDR1 MNHNS, CDR2 SASEGT. V gave up 3 bases and J gave up 7 bases, with 7 bases separating them. The CDR3 covers 13 residues. The CDR3 region is CASSDHSNSPLHF. CDR3 DNA: TGTGCCAGCAGTGACCATAGCAATTCACCCCTCCACTTT.

The chain couples TRBV10-3 to TRBJ2-3; 8 bases align to TRBD2. V shed 5 bases and J 0 bases; nucleotides not matched to a gene: 7. This CDR3 comprises 16 residues. Looked up from germline, CDR1 is ENHRY and CDR2 is SYGVKD. CDR3 loop: CAISRAGGASTDTQYF. Written as DNA, the CDR3 is TGTGCCATCAGTAGGGCGGGGGGCGCTAGCACAGATACGCAGTATTTT.

The rearrangement uses TRBV4-1 and TRBJ1-6, with 7 bases lining up with TRBD1. V lost 4 bases, J lost 9 bases, and 6 bases stayed unmatched. The CDR3 consists of 14 residues. The V gene's germline CDR1 is MGHRA and CDR2 YSYEKL. The CDR3 nucleotides are TGCGCCAGCAGCCCACAGGGGAATAGTTCACCCCTCCACTTT. As protein: CASSPQGNSSPLHF.

The chain is built from TRBV5-4 and TRBJ2-3; 8 bases are a match to TRBD2. This CDR3 contains 15 residues. The V gene end was trimmed by 4 bases and the J gene end by 6 bases; junction bases not matched to a gene: 10. The germline V gene has CDR1 SGHNT and CDR2 YYREEE (reference sequence). In DNA, the CDR3 is TGTGCCAGCAGCCTTCTGAGCGGGGGTGGGGATACGCAGTATTTT. Translated, it gives CASSLLSGGGDTQYF.

The chain combines TRBV10-3 with TRBJ1-3; no clear D gene. This CDR3 comprises 12 residues. Germline CDR1 is ENHRY and CDR2 is SYGVKD. V was clipped by 3 bases and J by 4 bases, with 4 bases between them. The CDR3 loop reads CAISDAGNTIYF. The CDR3, as DNA: TGTGCCATCAGTGACGCGGGAAACACCATATATTTT.

The DNA for the CDR3 is TGTGCCAGCAGCTCCAGGGCGGGACAGGGTGACGAGCAGTACTTC. It codes for CASSSRAGQGDEQYF. V usage is TRBV7-8 and J usage is TRBJ2-7; 9 positions match TRBD1. Germline CDR1 is SGHVS and CDR2 is FQNEAQ. The junction had 9 bases not matched to a gene; V was cut back by 4 bases and J by 5 bases. The CDR3 spans 15 residues.

V gene TRBV6-1 combines with J gene TRBJ2-5; the match to TRBD2 covers 8 bases. Matching the DNA end better, TRBJ2-7 makes the J call doubtful. From germline, CDR1 is MNHNS and CDR2 SASEGT. This CDR3 comprises 15 residues. CDR3 nucleotide sequence: TGTGCCAGCAGTGAAGCGCGGGGGGCCCTCTACGAGCAGTACTTC. This translates into CASSEARGALYEQYF.

The rearrangement uses TRBV5-4 and TRBJ2-2, with D possibly TRBD1 on 6 matching bases. The CDR3 loop spans 14 amino acids. Germline assignment: CDR1 SGHNT and CDR2 YYREEE (reference sequence). With 0 bases removed from V and 5 bases from J, the gap between germline ends came to 8 bases. CDR3 bases: TGTGCCAGCAGCTTGGTTCAGGGGACCGGGGAGCTGTTTTTT. Amino acid sequence: CASSLVQGTGELFF.

This rearrangement joins TRBV6-1 to TRBJ1-4, with D hard to call. CDR1 is MNHNS, CDR2 SASEGT, per germline. V was pared by 3 bases and J by 4 bases, with 9 bases between. The CDR3 consists of 14 residues. The CDR3 is CASSENGYNEKLFF. The CDR3 DNA is TGTGCCAGCAGTGAGAACGGGTATAATGAAAAACTGTTTTTT.

The genes are TRBV2 and TRBJ1-5; 7 bases agree with TRBD1. The CDR3 spans 14 residues. J lost 0 bases, V lost 7 bases, and 3 bases had no gene match. Per germline, CDR1 SNHLY and CDR2 FYNNEI. The CDR3 DNA sequence: TGTGCCAGCACCGGGACAGTTAGCAATCAGCCCCAGCATTTT. Encoded protein: CASTGTVSNQPQHF.

This chain links TRBV5-1 with TRBJ2-5, with 8 bases aligning to TRBD1. This CDR3 comprises 16 residues. V dropped 4 bases and J dropped 5; count of bases not matched to a gene: 13. The germline V gene has CDR1 SGHRS and CDR2 YFSETQ. DNA for the CDR3: TGCGCCAGCAGCAGCCGGACAGGGCGGGTGAAGGAGACCCAGTACTTC. As protein: CASSSRTGRVKETQYF.

CDR3 region: CASSSGPGQGAFGNQPQHF. In DNA form, the CDR3 reads TGTGCCAGCAGTTCCGGACCGGGACAGGGGGCTTTTGGCAATCAGCCCCAGCATTTT. The chain links TRBV27 to TRBJ1-5; TRBD1 aligns across 12 bases. The CDR3 totals 19 residues. Germline CDR1 MNHEY, CDR2 SMNVEV (reference sequence). V was clipped by 4 bases and J by 2 bases; unmatched bases: 12.

The V call is TRBV9, the J call TRBJ2-1; 10 bases map to TRBD2. Germline V gives CDR1 SGDLS, CDR2 YYNGEE. CDR3 size: 16 residues. Trimming took 0 bases from V and 6 from J; bases not matched to a gene: 6. The chain's CDR3 is CASSVVGSGGTNEQFF. CDR3 sequence (DNA): TGTGCCAGCAGCGTAGTCGGTAGCGGGGGGACCAATGAGCAGTTCTTC. Variable domain in full (rest from reference TRBV9 and TRBJ2-1): DSGVTQTPKHLITATGQRVTLRCSPRSGDLSVYWYQQSLDQGLQFLIQYYNGEERAKGNILERFSAQQFPDLHSELNLSSLELGDSALYFCASSVVGSGGTNEQFFGPGTRLTVL.

V gene TRBV12-5 combines with J gene TRBJ1-1; possible D gene TRBD1, 5 bases. V dropped 2 bases and J dropped 10 bases, with 23 bases sitting between them. CDR1 is LGHNT and CDR2 is FRNRAP in the germline V gene. The CDR3 spans 16 residues. The CDR3 loop is CASGLLRGAEGDAAFF. The CDR3 coding sequence is TGTGCTAGTGGTTTGCTACGCGGGGCTGAGGGTGATGCAGCTTTCTTT.